The source of this T cell receptor beta chain is a study of OX40 agonist ivuxolimab in advanced cancers. Study-wide context: The dose-escalation group included hepatocellular carcinoma, melanoma, renal cell carcinoma and head and neck cancer.

The V gene lost 6 bases and the J gene lost 2 bases, with 17 bases spanning the gap. Germline CDR1 is MNHEY and CDR2 is SMNVEV (reference sequence). This CDR3 contains 16 residues. Comments on this clone: The antigen is not known.

Profiling relied on immunoSEQ multiplex PCR, and the TCRdb table lists in-frame clones only, not all of them. Among roughly 60,000 clones listed, approximately 78% were seen once. Study-wide results and caveats: Averaged across samples, CD8+ T cells carried more expanded clones than CD4+ did. Part of the nonresponder group also had normalized T-cell clonal expansion that was low.

The receptor comes from an adult with an advanced solid tumor such as melanoma, head and neck, liver or kidney cancer. This sample comprised CD4+ or CD8+ T cells sorted from blood, obtained in a trial of the OX40 agonist ivuxolimab. The rearrangement links TRBV27 to TRBJ2-1; perhaps TRBD2 as D (6 bases). CDR3 sequence reads: CASSPGGSGTYNEQFF. The CDR3 nucleotides read TGTGCCAGCAGCCCCGGTGGTAGCGGCACCTACAATGAGCAGTTCTTC.